A single sample gave rise to the 3 T cell receptor beta chains below, sequenced in a study of T cells in Graves' hyperthyroidism and ophthalmopathy. RNA transcripts served as the template for amplifying TCR beta CDR3 regions. During a first-round RT-PCR of the TCR CDR3, the HTBI primer set was used. TCRdb called the multiplex PCR reads again in MiXCR, with one record for every CDR3 protein. The repertoire consists of 600,000 or so distinct CDR3 sequences, with roughly 16% occurring once and the leading ten covering 3% to 4.5%. Sample: blood. These receptors were collected from a woman aged 30 to 39 with Graves' hyperthyroidism.

The V gene is TRBV4-3, the J gene TRBJ2-3; D possibly corresponds to TRBD2 (5 bases). V dropped 8 bases and J dropped 2 bases, with 8 bases sitting between them. Per the germline V gene, CDR1 is LGHNA and CDR2 is YSLEER. The CDR3 extends over 12 amino acids. CDR3 DNA sequence: TGCGCCAGCGGGAGCCACACAGATACGCAGTATTTT. It is translated as CASGSHTDTQYF.

This clonotype turned up a few times. This chain joins TRBV9 and TRBJ1-1; TRBD1 is a possible D gene (5 bases). Trimming removed 0 bases at V and 0 bases at J, with 6 bases between. The germline V gene encodes CDR1 SGDLS and CDR2 YYNGEE. This CDR3 is 14 amino acids long. The CDR3 loop is CASSVVGVNTEAFF. The CDR3 DNA sequence: TGTGCCAGCAGCGTAGTAGGGGTGAACACTGAAGCTTTCTTT.

The DNA for the CDR3 is TGCAGTGCTAGAGTCACTAGCGGGAGGATTTCCACGGAGCAGTTCTTC. Translated: CSARVTSGRISTEQFF. The chain has TRBV20-1 and TRBJ2-1; 12 bases agree with TRBD2. The CDR3 loop spans 16 amino acids. With V trimmed by 1 base and J by 10 bases, 11 bases remained unmatched. The germline gives CDR1 DFQATT, CDR2 SNEGSKA (reference sequence).